The T cell receptor (beta chain) under discussion was sequenced for a study of blood T cells in healthy people across ages. The wider study: Template switching caught about one barcoded beta molecule for each two T cells. General study findings and limits: Among T cells, TCR beta diversity per million cells dropped roughly linearly as age rose. Aged donors had fewer naive CD4+ cells and lower diversity than long-lived donors.

Per germline, CDR1 SGDLS and CDR2 YYNGEE. This CDR3 is built from 15 residues. Trimming took 0 bases from V and 2 from J, leaving 11 bases between them. At least 5 micrograms of total RNA were extracted per sample. Ten or more counts support this clonotype. What it binds is unknown. The second PCR ran roughly 6 to 11 cycles with a sample-barcoded 5' primer and J-beta primers. Via MiXCR, TCRdb re-called the 5' RACE reads, giving one row per CDR3 protein. This table holds approximately 730,000 distinct CDR3 sequences, roughly two fifths found once. The V gene is TRBV9, the J gene TRBJ1-2, with unresolved D. The sample consisted of blood. The receptor was derived from a woman aged 55-70 years in good health. For the CDR3, the DNA is TGTGCCAGCAGCGTAGATCAGGTGCCAAACTATGGCTACACCTTC. Translation: CASSVDQVPNYGYTF. Full variable domain (missing parts from reference TRBV9 and TRBJ1-2): DSGVTQTPKHLITATGQRVTLRCSPRSGDLSVYWYQQSLDQGLQFLIQYYNGEERAKGNILERFSAQQFPDLHSELNLSSLELGDSALYFCASSVDQVPNYGYTFGSGTRLTVV.